This T cell receptor beta chain was sequenced during a study of human T cells and chemical hapten exposure. Study-level background: Patch tests delivered 0.01% DPC to the upper back and were evaluated at 6 days.

V lost 4 bases and J 4 bases, leaving 8 bases between the germline ends. The germline CDR1 and CDR2 sequences are KGHDR and SFDVKD. The CDR3 is 13 residues long. As for time point: patch test 1, 2 weeks after DPC sensitization. As for treatment: therapeutic diphenylcyclopropenone sensitization with weekly scalp DPC. Individual cDNA molecules had unique molecular identifiers attached to them by the library. Each CDR3 protein gets one entry after TCRdb re-called the RACE reads with MiXCR. The data contain roughly 380,000 distinct CDR3 sequences, 4.8% of them seen just once; the ten biggest clones take up approximately 2.5%. This clonotype was observed a few times.

This specimen consisted of whole blood, obtained in connection with sensitization to the hapten diphenylcyclopropenone (DPC). The rearrangement joins TRBV24-1 to TRBJ2-3; D remains ambiguous. This receptor was taken from a woman aged 45-65 years with alopecia areata. Some clones in this sample may be carry-over from other donors' samples. CDR3 protein: CATSEKDADTQYF. The CDR3 DNA is TGTGCCACCAGTGAAAAAGACGCAGATACGCAGTATTTT.